The 21 T cell receptor beta chains listed next were all sequenced from one sample in a study of PD-L1 blockade in urothelial cancer. Measured with immunoSEQ multiplex PCR; TCRdb has only the in-frame clones, and not every one. This table holds under 35,000 clones, approximately 90% found once. Time point given: peripheral blood 6 weeks after treatment start. The source material was PBMCs, sampled around atezolizumab (anti-PD-L1) treatment. Receptor source: an elderly man with urothelial cancer.

The J gene is TRBJ1-2, the V gene TRBV29-1; a possible D gene is TRBD1 (5 bases). V was clipped by 2 bases and J by 0 bases, with 13 bases between them. Germline lookup yields CDR1 SQVTM and CDR2 ANQGSEA. There are 15 residues in the CDR3. As DNA, the CDR3 is TGCAGCGTTGAACGGGTGGGGGGAGCTAACTATGGCTACACCTTC. This gives the protein CSVERVGGANYGYTF.

The chain links TRBV10-1 to TRBJ2-7; 10 bases line up with TRBD2. The trim removed 0 bases at V and 7 bases at J, leaving 18 bases unmatched. This CDR3 has 19 amino acids. Per the germline V gene, CDR1 is WNHNN and CDR2 is SYGVQD (reference sequence). CDR3 coding DNA: TGCGCCAGCAGTGAGTCCGGGACAGCTACTAGCGGGAACTCGGTTGAGCAGTACTTC. Protein: CASSESGTATSGNSVEQYF.

The chain has TRBV6-5 and TRBJ1-4, with D perhaps TRBD1 (6 bases). Trimming took off 5 bases at V and 10 bases at J, with 17 bases between the two ends. Germline V gives CDR1 MNHEY, CDR2 SVGAGI. CDR3 length equals 14 residues. The CDR3, as DNA: TGTGCCAGCAGTCCCGGGACATCAAGGGGAAAACTGTTTTTT. Protein: CASSPGTSRGKLFF.

Here the CDR3 reads CASSERGNTEAFF. The CDR3 DNA reads as TGTGCCAGCAGCGAAAGGGGTAACACTGAAGCTTTCTTT. The V call is TRBV9, the J call TRBJ1-1; D is perhaps TRBD1 (5 bases). Trimming removed 3 bases at V and 2 bases at J, with 8 bases between. Per the germline V gene, CDR1 is SGDLS and CDR2 is YYNGEE. The CDR3 runs to 13 residues.

V gene TRBV2 combines with J gene TRBJ1-5; TRBD1 matches at 7 bases. Germline-derived CDR1 and CDR2 are SNHLY and FYNNEI. After removal of 1 base from V and 9 bases from J, the junction contained 9 bases not matched to a gene. There are 15 residues in the CDR3. CDR3 region: CASSEGTGGFWPQHF. The CDR3 nucleotides are TGTGCCAGCAGTGAAGGGACAGGTGGGTTTTGGCCCCAGCATTTT. Drawing the rest from reference TRBV2 and TRBJ1-5, the complete variable domain is EPEVTQTPSHQVTQMGQEVILRCVPISNHLYFYWYRQILGQKVEFLVSFYNNEISEKSEIFDDQFSVERPDGSNFTLKIRSTKLEDSAMYFCASSEGTGGFWPQHFGDGTRLSIL.

This clone showed up just once. This chain uses TRBV6-5 with TRBJ1-2; 8 nucleotides align to TRBD1. Germline V lookup: CDR1 MNHEY, CDR2 SVGAGI. The CDR3 loop spans 14 amino acids. V lost 4 bases, J lost 8 bases, and 9 bases stayed unmatched. The DNA for the CDR3 is TGTGCCAGCAGTTCCGGACAGGGTCTAAGAGGCTACACCTTC. The encoded protein is CASSSGQGLRGYTF.

This clone was seen a single time. The chain links TRBV5-4 to TRBJ2-7; TRBD1 might be the D (7 bases). This CDR3 contains 16 residues. V was shortened by 1 base and J by 7 bases, with 21 bases between the two germline ends. In germline, CDR1 is SGHNT, CDR2 YYREEE (reference sequence). The DNA for the CDR3 is TGTGCCAGCAGCTTGTCAGCAGTCAGGGGGACTCAGGAGCAGTACTTC. Translating gives CASSLSAVRGTQEQYF. Using reference TRBV5-4 and TRBJ2-7 for the parts outside the CDR3, the full variable domain is ETGVTQSPTHLIKTRGQQVTLRCSSQSGHNTVSWYQQALGQGPQFIFQYYREEENGRGNFPPRFSGLQFPNYSSELNVNALELDDSALYLCASSLSAVRGTQEQYFGPGTRLTVT.

The chain is built from TRBV18 and TRBJ2-1; TRBD2 aligns across 13 bases. The V gene's germline CDR1 is KGHSH and CDR2 LQKENI. After removal of 5 bases from V and 9 bases from J, the junction contained 13 bases not matched to a gene. The CDR3 spans 17 residues. The CDR3 region has the DNA TGTGCCAGCTCAACACTAGCGGGAGGGCCGGAAGGGGGTGAGCAGTTCTTC. Its protein is CASSTLAGGPEGGEQFF. Supplemented by reference TRBV18 and TRBJ2-1, the full variable domain reads NAGVMQNPRHLVRRRGQEARLRCSPMKGHSHVYWYRQLPEEGLKFMVYLQKENIIDESGMPKERFSAEFPKEGPSILRIQQVVRGDSAAYFCASSTLAGGPEGGEQFFGPGTRLTVL.

The chain uses TRBV15 and TRBJ2-3, with 12 bases identical to TRBD2. The CDR3 spans 18 residues. Germline V gene data show CDR1 as LNHNV and CDR2 as YYDKDF (reference sequence). V shed 2 bases, J shed 0 bases, and the junction held 6 bases outside the gene matches. The DNA for the CDR3 is TGTGCCACCAGCAGACGCCCGACTAGCGGGAGTAGCACAGATACGCAGTATTTT. Its translation: CATSRRPTSGSSTDTQYF.

This rearrangement joins TRBV6-6 to TRBJ2-7; 9 nucleotides line up with TRBD2. Unmatched junction bases numbered 13, after V lost 7 bases and J lost 3 bases. This CDR3 spans 16 amino acids. CDR1 and CDR2 from the germline V gene are MNHNY and SVGAGI (reference sequence). CDR3 DNA: TGTGCCAGCATCACTCGAGGGCTAGCGGGAAACTACGAGCAGTACTTC. It encodes CASITRGLAGNYEQYF.

The chain employs TRBV28 and TRBJ1-4; weak D call: TRBD1 (6 bases). Germline V gene data show CDR1 as MDHEN and CDR2 as SYDVKM. This CDR3 is 18 amino acids long. V lost 1 base and J lost 0, with 15 bases in between. In DNA, the CDR3 is TGTGCCAGCAGTTTATTGGAGACAGGCAAAGCAACTAATGAAAAACTGTTTTTT. Translation gives CASSLLETGKATNEKLFF.

The rearrangement uses TRBV19 and TRBJ1-3; D gene uncertain. CDR1 and CDR2 from the germline V gene are LNHDA and SQIVND (reference sequence). Deletions cut 1 base from V and 0 bases from J, with 7 bases between. This CDR3 has 15 residues. The CDR3 sequence is CASSIAHFSGNTIYF. The CDR3 nucleotides are TGTGCCAGTAGTATAGCGCACTTCTCTGGAAACACCATATATTTT.

The chain employs TRBV5-1 and TRBJ2-5; weak D call: TRBD2 (5 bases). The CDR3 totals 15 residues. V shed 2 bases and J shed 3 bases, with 14 bases lying between them. Germline CDR1 is SGHRS and CDR2 is YFSETQ. The DNA for the CDR3 is TGCGCCAGCAGCTTACGGGCTAGCCCAGAAGAGACCCAGTACTTC. Translation: CASSLRASPEETQYF.

This sequence joins TRBV4-2 and TRBJ2-3, with 9 bases identical to TRBD1. The germline V gene has CDR1 LGHNA and CDR2 YNFKEQ. The CDR3 sequence is 16 residues long. The ends lost 3 bases at V and 1 base at J; junction bases unmatched: 5. The chain's CDR3 is CASSQERTGGTDTQYF. CDR3 bases: TGTGCCAGCAGCCAGGAGAGGACAGGGGGCACAGATACGCAGTATTTT.

The rearrangement links TRBV30 to TRBJ2-7, with 7 bases matching TRBD1. This CDR3 has 15 residues. J was trimmed by 2 bases and V by 2 bases; bases with no gene match: 9. CDR1 is GTSNPN, CDR2 SVGIG, per germline (reference sequence). The CDR3 here is CAWSKWGRGTYEQYF. CDR3 sequence (DNA): TGTGCCTGGAGTAAGTGGGGCAGGGGGACCTACGAGCAGTACTTC.

The chain has TRBV6-5 and TRBJ2-1, with a possible D match to TRBD2 (6 bases). Trimming pared 0 bases from V and 4 bases from J, leaving 10 bases between. Germline V gene data show CDR1 as MNHEY and CDR2 as SVGAGI. This CDR3 has 15 residues. The CDR3: CASSYSAGSYNEQFF. DNA of the CDR3: TGTGCCAGCAGTTACTCAGCGGGCTCATACAATGAGCAGTTCTTC.

This rearrangement joins TRBV5-1 to TRBJ2-3; D perhaps matches TRBD2 (5 bases). Per germline, CDR1 SGHRS and CDR2 YFSETQ. The CDR3 sequence is 12 residues long. The V end lost 1 base, the J end lost 6 bases, and 6 bases lay between the germline ends. The CDR3 DNA follows: TGCGCCAGCAGCTTGTGGAGGGATACGCAGTATTTT. Translated: CASSLWRDTQYF.

The rearrangement joins TRBV10-1 to TRBJ1-1; 7 positions agree with TRBD1. Germline CDR1 WNHNN, CDR2 SYGVQD (reference sequence). The CDR3 loop spans 16 amino acids. With 3 bases clipped from V and 3 bases from J, the junction kept 10 bases outside the gene matches. CDR3 DNA sequence: TGCGCCAGCAGTGAAGCGAGGGGGCTTGAGTACACTGAAGCTTTCTTT. It translates to CASSEARGLEYTEAFF.

CDR3 protein: CASRLAGGIYEQYF. The CDR3 bases are TGTGCCAGCAGACTAGCGGGAGGGATATACGAGCAGTACTTC. The chain recombines TRBV6-1 with TRBJ2-7, with 13 nucleotides matching TRBD2. The V segment lost 6 bases and the J segment 4 bases; nucleotides outside the gene matches: 3. The length of the CDR3 is 14 residues. CDR1 and CDR2 from the germline V gene are MNHNS and SASEGT.

This clone was seen only once. The chain recombines TRBV6-6 with TRBJ1-5; no firm D call. The ends were cut back, 1 base at V and 12 bases at J, with 7 bases in the middle. The CDR3 has 11 residues. Germline loops: CDR1 MNHNY, CDR2 SVGAGI (reference sequence). The CDR3 loop is CASSYYEGQHF. DNA of the CDR3: TGTGCCAGCAGTTACTACGAGGGCCAGCATTTT.

This chain uses TRBV7-9 with TRBJ1-6; the D gene is possibly TRBD1 (6 bases). The CDR3 is made up of 14 amino acids. Germline V lookup: CDR1 SEHNR, CDR2 FQNEAQ (reference sequence). With 1 base removed from V and 8 bases from J, the gap between germline ends came to 9 bases. The CDR3 loop is CASSLVGGYSPLHF. The CDR3 DNA follows: TGTGCCAGCAGCTTAGTTGGGGGCTATTCACCCCTCCACTTT.